This T cell receptor beta chain was captured by sequencing in a study of blood T cells in healthy people across ages. Germline CDR1 ENHRY, CDR2 SYGVKD. V lost 6 bases, J lost 6 bases, and 9 bases stayed unmatched. This CDR3 is built from 14 residues. Then a second PCR, running roughly 7 to 11 cycles, was carried out with a sample-barcoded 5' primer and a J-beta primer mix. Each sample provided no less than 2.5 million CDR3-containing paired-end reads. TCRdb processed the 5' RACE reads anew with MiXCR; each CDR3 protein has one entry. In the table there are 500,000 to 700,000 distinct CDR3 sequences, about 28% of which are singletons. Donors gave roughly 10 milliliters of peripheral blood apiece. A note on this clonotype: This may come from a read error, since a much larger clone is one base off.

The chain couples TRBV10-3 to TRBJ2-7; 9 bases map to TRBD1. The receptor's source is a woman aged 80 or older in good health. The sample was blood. CDR3 in DNA: TGTGCCATCAGCCCCGGGACAGGGACCCGCGAGCAGTACTTC. Translation gives CAISPGTGTREQYF.